The sequence of this TCR beta chain was determined in a study of T-cell memory formation after mild COVID-19. Study as a whole: TCR clusters showed largely donor specificity. Study-wide findings and caveats: CD4+ clones that contracted lay mainly in CM and EM; CD8+ ones lay in EMRA.

TCRdb reprocessed the 5' RACE reads with MiXCR, giving one entry per CDR3 protein. The table has around 130,000 distinct CDR3 sequences, roughly 15% seen once. There are a few counts of this clonotype. Its antigen is currently unknown. The length of the CDR3 is 15 residues. Germline-derived CDR1 and CDR2 are SGHVS and FNYEAQ. Trimming shortened V by 2 bases and J by 6 bases, and 15 bases separated the two germline ends. The clonotype originates from an adult woman who had mild COVID-19 (a few samples of this study predate the infection). Cell type and time point are not known. Sequencing was done on a sample of PBMCs or a T cell subset sorted from them (not recorded which). The chain has TRBV7-6 and TRBJ2-3; D perhaps matches TRBD2 (6 bases). The CDR3 protein is CASSLNRAGKDTQYF. DNA of the CDR3: TGTGCCAGCAGCTTAAACCGTGCGGGGAAGGATACGCAGTATTTT.